This T cell receptor beta chain was documented in a study of control samples from healthy donors and cancer patients. The CDR3 consists of 16 residues. Germline CDR1 reads SGHAT; CDR2 reads FQNNGV. J was trimmed by 3 bases and V by 8 bases; bases with no gene match: 13. Profiling relied on immunoSEQ multiplex PCR, and the TCRdb table lists in-frame clones only, not all of them. Here the sample spans under 150,000 clones, roughly 92% being singletons. This TCR was recovered from a young man in good health. The rearrangement uses TRBV11-2 and TRBJ2-3, with 8 bases matching TRBD2. The sample consisted of blood. The DNA of the CDR3 is TGTGCCAGCCGTGCGCCGGGGGGGCGAAGGACAGATACGCAGTATTTT. This translates into CASRAPGGRRTDTQYF.